These T cell receptor beta chains were read from a single sample in a study of T cells after posttransplantation cyclophosphamide. Produced via immunoSEQ multiplex PCR; TCRdb's table is partial and in-frame only. This sample has over 20,000 clones, with 95% to 99% found just once. The sample taken for sequencing was naive CD8+ T cells sorted from PBMCs. The receptors were gathered from a man aged 35-49 years in good health, CMV-negative, and a related stem cell transplant donor. CDR3s include the opening cysteine and the closing phenylalanine or tryptophan. The D gene is left open where the match is weak. Not every row has a clone size; where given, it reads once, few, many or a size class.

abundance,j_gene,v_gene,d_gene,CDR3nt,CDR3aa
once,TRBJ2-7,TRBV7-9,TRBD2,TGTGCCAGCAGCTTGAACGAGGGACTAGCCGGACTCGAGCAGTACTTC,CASSLNEGLAGLEQYF
.,TRBJ2-7,TRBV28,TRBD2,TGTGCCAGCAGCCTCCCTGAGCGGGAGTCAGTTTACGAGCAGTACTTC,CASSLPERESVYEQYF
.,TRBJ1-2,TRBV30,.,TGTGCCTGGAGGAAAGGGGGAGGCTACACCTTC,CAWRKGGGYTF
.,TRBJ2-7,TRBV9,TRBD2,TGTGCCAGCAGCGGGACTAGCGGGTCCTACGAGCAGTACTTC,CASSGTSGSYEQYF
.,TRBJ2-7,TRBV5-4,TRBD1,TGTGCCAGCAGCCCAACGACAGGGTGGTTGGACGAGCAGTACTTC,CASSPTTGWLDEQYF
.,TRBJ2-5,TRBV4-2,TRBD1,TGTGCCAGCAGCCCTGACAGGGTTGAGGAGACCCAGTACTTC,CASSPDRVEETQYF
.,TRBJ1-5,TRBV6-5,.,TGTGCCAGCAGTTCTAATAGGGGCCAGCCCCAGCATTTT,CASSSNRGQPQHF
once,TRBJ2-3,TRBV5-8,.,TGTGCCAGCAGCTTCGGTAACAGAGCTTCTAGCACAGATACGCAGTATTTT,CASSFGNRASSTDTQYF
.,TRBJ2-7,TRBV5-4,TRBD2,TGTGCCAGCAGCTCGGGAGGCCCCCAGTACTTC,CASSSGGPQYF
.,TRBJ2-2,TRBV6-5,.,TGTGCCAGCAGTCTCAGTCTCACCGGGGAGCTGTTTTTT,CASSLSLTGELFF
.,TRBJ1-2,TRBV28,TRBD1,TGTGCCAGCAGATCCCCGGGACAGCTGACCTATGGCTACACCTTC,CASRSPGQLTYGYTF
.,TRBJ2-5,TRBV6-6,.,TGTGCCAGCGCCACTACAGGTACCAGAGAGACCCAGTACTTC,CASATTGTRETQYF
.,TRBJ2-3,TRBV10-1,TRBD2,TGCGCCAGCAGTGAAGTAGGGACTAGCGTAACAGATACGCAGTATTTT,CASSEVGTSVTDTQYF
.,TRBJ2-7,TRBV27,TRBD2,TGTGCCAGTGGGACTAGCGGGATGAACGAGCAGTACTTC,CASGTSGMNEQYF
.,TRBJ2-7,TRBV30,.,TGTGCCTTTTTAGGGGGCTCCTACGAGCAGTACTTC,CAFLGGSYEQYF
.,TRBJ2-7,TRBV9,.,TGTGCCAGCAGCCCCGAGGAGAGTAGCGGTAGATCCTACGAGCAGTACTTC,CASSPEESSGRSYEQYF
.,TRBJ2-5,TRBV11-2,TRBD1,TGTGCCAGCAGCTTCCCGCGGACAGGAGTAAGAGAGACCCAGTACTTC,CASSFPRTGVRETQYF
.,TRBJ1-2,TRBV27,.,TGTGCCAGCAGACAGTTGCAGGCCGTAGTAGGCTACACCTTC,CASRQLQAVVGYTF
.,TRBJ2-6,TRBV19,.,TGTGCCAGTAGTATAGTTCCCCCCCCGGGGGCCAACGTCCTGACTTTC,CASSIVPPPGANVLTF
.,TRBJ2-3,TRBV7-6,.,TGTGCCAGCAGCGCCAGGATTACTTCCACAGATACGCAGTATTTT,CASSARITSTDTQYF
.,TRBJ2-7,TRBV6-1,.,TGTGCCAGCCCCCCCCCTAGTTCCGACGAGCAGTACTTC,CASPPPSSDEQYF
.,TRBJ2-1,TRBV15,.,TGTGCCACCAGCCTACGGGACAATGAGCAGTTCTTC,CATSLRDNEQFF
.,TRBJ2-6,TRBV18,.,TGTGCCAGCTCACCGGAGGGGGCCGTAAACTCTGGGGCCAACGTCCTGACTTTC,CASSPEGAVNSGANVLTF
.,TRBJ2-7,TRBV18,.,TGTGCCAGCTCACCACCGATAGGGGGTTACGAGCAGTACTTC,CASSPPIGGYEQYF
.,TRBJ2-7,TRBV4-2,TRBD1,TGTGCCAGCAGCCAAGGTGCAGGGGGCTACGAGCAGTACTTC,CASSQGAGGYEQYF
.,TRBJ2-7,TRBV5-4,.,TGTGCCAGCAGTGCCCTAGCTTCAGGCGAGCAGTACTTC,CASSALASGEQYF
.,TRBJ2-1,TRBV29-1,TRBD2,TGCAGCGTTGAATCCCTAGCGGGACACAATGAGCAGTTCTTC,CSVESLAGHNEQFF
.,TRBJ2-1,TRBV6-4,TRBD1,TGTGCCAGCCCCGAGCGGGACAGGGGGCGATTCCCCTACAATGAGCAGTTCTTC,CASPERDRGRFPYNEQFF
.,TRBJ2-7,TRBV19,.,TGTGCCAGTAGTCTGATAGCGTCAAGCTCCTACGAGCAGTACTTC,CASSLIASSSYEQYF